A single sample is the source of the 6 T cell receptor beta chains below, sequenced in a study of tumor T cells in aggressive B-cell lymphoma. The method was immunoSEQ multiplex PCR; TCRdb's version includes in-frame clones alone and lacks a portion of them. Among 5,500 to 7,500 clones listed, around 90% were seen once. The sequencing input was tumor tissue. These receptors were obtained from an adult with diffuse large B cell lymphoma. Some clones in this sample may be carry-over from other donors' samples.

The table lists this clone with a few counts. The chain links TRBV11-2 to TRBJ2-7, with D possibly being TRBD1 (7 bases). The V end lost 0 bases, the J end lost 4 bases, and 13 bases lay between the germline ends. The length of the CDR3 is 15 residues. From germline, CDR1 is SGHAT and CDR2 FQNNGV. This CDR3 reads CASSLDTAGGYEQYF. The CDR3 region has the DNA TGTGCCAGCAGCTTAGATACTGCAGGGGGGTACGAGCAGTACTTC.

The gene calls are TRBV13 and TRBJ1-4; D not certain. The germline V gene encodes CDR1 PRHDT and CDR2 FYEKMQ (reference sequence). The CDR3 totals 15 residues. V lost 3 bases and J lost 0, with 8 bases in between. The CDR3 nucleotides read TGTGCCAGCAGCTTTACGGAGGCAACTAATGAAAAACTGTTTTTT. Its protein product is CASSFTEATNEKLFF.

The J gene is TRBJ2-7, the V gene TRBV7-8; 13 nucleotides line up with TRBD2. CDR1 and CDR2 (germline): SGHVS, FQNEAQ. The CDR3 consists of 18 residues. Trimming took 1 base from V and 6 from J; bases not matched to a gene: 12. The CDR3 sequence: CASSLDFAGTSGIGEQYF. The CDR3 region has the DNA TGTGCCAGCAGCTTAGATTTTGCTGGGACTAGCGGGATAGGCGAGCAGTACTTC.

A few counts support this clone. The rearrangement uses TRBV5-6 and TRBJ2-3; D is undetermined. Trimming took 7 bases from V and 0 from J, leaving 3 bases between them. Germline CDR1 reads SGHDT; CDR2 reads YYEEEE. The CDR3 extends over 11 amino acids. In nucleotides, the CDR3 is TGTGCCAGCCAAAGCACAGATACGCAGTATTTT. This translates into CASQSTDTQYF.

This clone was counted only a few times. The J gene is TRBJ1-6, the V gene TRBV5-4, with 8 bases lining up with TRBD1. J was trimmed by 8 bases and V by 5 bases; bases with no gene match: 6. Per germline, CDR1 SGHNT and CDR2 YYREEE (reference sequence). This CDR3 has 14 residues. CDR3 coding DNA: TGTGCCAGCAGACAGGACAGGGCCTATTCACCCCTCCACTTT. Its protein product is CASRQDRAYSPLHF.

The V call is TRBV28, the J call TRBJ2-5, with 11 bases that match TRBD2. Germline lookup yields CDR1 MDHEN and CDR2 SYDVKM. The V and J ends lost 2 bases and 2 bases, in that order; junction bases with no gene match: 10. This CDR3 spans 18 amino acids. The CDR3 bases are TGTGCCAGCAGTTTAAGTGTAGCGGGGGGGCCGGGGCAAGAGACCCAGTACTTC. Protein: CASSLSVAGGPGQETQYF.